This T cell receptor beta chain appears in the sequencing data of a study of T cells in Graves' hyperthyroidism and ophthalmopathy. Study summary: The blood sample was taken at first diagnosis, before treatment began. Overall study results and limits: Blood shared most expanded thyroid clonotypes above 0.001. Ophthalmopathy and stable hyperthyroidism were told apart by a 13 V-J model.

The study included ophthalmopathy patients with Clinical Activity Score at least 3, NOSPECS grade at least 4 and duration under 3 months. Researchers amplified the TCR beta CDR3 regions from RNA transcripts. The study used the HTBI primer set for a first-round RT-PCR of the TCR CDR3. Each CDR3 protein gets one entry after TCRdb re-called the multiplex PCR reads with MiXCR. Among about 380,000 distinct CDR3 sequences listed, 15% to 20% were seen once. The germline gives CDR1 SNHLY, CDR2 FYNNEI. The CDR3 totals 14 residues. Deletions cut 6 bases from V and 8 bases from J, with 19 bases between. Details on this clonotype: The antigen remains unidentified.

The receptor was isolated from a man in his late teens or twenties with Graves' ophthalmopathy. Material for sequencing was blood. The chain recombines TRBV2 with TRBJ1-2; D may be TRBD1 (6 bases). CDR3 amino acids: CASSGWGTMNGYTF. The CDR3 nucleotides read TGTGCCAGCAGCGGATGGGGGACAATGAACGGCTACACCTTC.